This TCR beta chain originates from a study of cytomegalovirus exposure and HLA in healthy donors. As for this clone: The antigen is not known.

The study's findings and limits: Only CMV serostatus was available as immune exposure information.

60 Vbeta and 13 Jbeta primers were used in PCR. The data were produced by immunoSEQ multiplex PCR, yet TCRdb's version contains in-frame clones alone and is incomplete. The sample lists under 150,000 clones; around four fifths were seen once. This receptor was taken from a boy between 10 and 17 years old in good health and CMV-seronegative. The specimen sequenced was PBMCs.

The DNA for the CDR3 is TGCGCCAGCAGCCAAGGGCAAGCGGGAGGATACAATGAGCAGTTCTTC. Translation gives CASSQGQAGGYNEQFF. The V gene is TRBV4-1, the J gene TRBJ2-1; 9 bases fit TRBD2. This CDR3 has 16 amino acids. Trimming cost V 1 base and J 4 bases; bases outside gene matches: 5. Germline V gene data show CDR1 as MGHRA and CDR2 as YSYEKL.